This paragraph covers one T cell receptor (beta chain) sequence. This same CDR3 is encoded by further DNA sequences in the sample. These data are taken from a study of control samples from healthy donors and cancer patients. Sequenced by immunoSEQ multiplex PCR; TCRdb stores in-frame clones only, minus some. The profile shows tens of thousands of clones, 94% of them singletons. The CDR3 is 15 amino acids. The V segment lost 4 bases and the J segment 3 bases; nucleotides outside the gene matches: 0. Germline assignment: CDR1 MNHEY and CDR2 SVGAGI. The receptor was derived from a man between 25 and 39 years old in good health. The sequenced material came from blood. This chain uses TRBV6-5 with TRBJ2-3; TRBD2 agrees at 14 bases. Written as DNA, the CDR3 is TGTGCCAGCAGTTGGACTAGCGGGAGGACAGATACGCAGTATTTT. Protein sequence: CASSWTSGRTDTQYF.